The 14 T cell receptor beta chains listed next were all sequenced from one sample in a study of early T cells in non-severe SARS-CoV-2 infection. TCRdb ran MiXCR on the 5' RACE reads and lists one entry per CDR3 protein. The sample holds 20,000 to 25,000 distinct CDR3 sequences, more than 4% seen once. The sample taken for sequencing was whole blood. These receptors were taken from an adult who was a healthcare worker with PCR-confirmed SARS-CoV-2 infection or an uninfected control (not recorded which).

On this clonotype itself: This could be a read error, since a much larger clone is one nucleotide away. This rearrangement joins TRBV12-3 or TRBV12-4 to TRBJ2-4; perhaps TRBD2 as D (6 bases). The V end lost 3 bases, the J end lost 6 bases, and 12 bases lay between the germline ends. The CDR3 is 14 residues long. The CDR3 coding sequence is TGTGCCAGCAGTTTCGCGAATAGCGGAAACATTCAGTACTTC. Protein sequence: CASSFANSGNIQYF.

This clonotype was found many times. The gene calls are TRBV6-6 and TRBJ2-1, with D hard to call. In germline, CDR1 is MNHNY, CDR2 SVGAGI (reference sequence). CDR3 length: 15 residues. V was pared by 4 bases and J by 9 bases, with 19 bases between. CDR3 DNA sequence: TGTGCCAGCAGTTCCCCGGCCTCTCCATTTAGTGAGCAGTTCTTC. Residues: CASSSPASPFSEQFF.

The chain uses TRBV29-1 and TRBJ1-1; D is ambiguous. There are 12 residues in the CDR3. With 5 bases removed from V and 5 bases from J, the gap between germline ends came to 12 bases. Germline values: CDR1 SQVTM, CDR2 ANQGSEA. This chain's CDR3 is CSVFWTGTEAFF. Here the CDR3 DNA reads TGCAGCGTTTTCTGGACGGGAACTGAAGCTTTCTTT.

This clonotype has only a few counts. This clone may be a read error of a much larger clone one base away. V usage is TRBV7-2 and J usage is TRBJ1-3; tentative D call: TRBD1 (6 bases). This CDR3 has 18 amino acids. V lost 1 base to trimming and J lost 4 bases, with 20 bases between them. Germline V CDR1 and CDR2: SGHTA, FQGNSA. This CDR3 is CASSLVRGVGILGNTIYF. The CDR3 nucleotides are TGTGCCAGCAGCTTAGTGAGGGGGGTTGGGATTTTAGGAAACACCATATATTTT.

There are many counts of this clonotype. The chain recombines TRBV20-1 with TRBJ1-5; no definite D call. In germline, CDR1 is DFQATT, CDR2 SNEGSKA (reference sequence). The CDR3 loop spans 11 amino acids. V lost 3 bases and J lost 4, with 4 bases in between. CDR3 DNA: TGCAGTGCTAGTGGGAATCAGCCCCAGCATTTT. Translation gives CSASGNQPQHF.

This clonotype was counted ten times or more. The chain has TRBV7-3 and TRBJ2-3; D call uncertain. The CDR3 runs 14 residues. Trimming removed 3 bases from V and 0 bases from J, with 7 bases in between. Looked up from germline, CDR1 is SGHTA and CDR2 is FQGTGA. This chain's CDR3 is CASSFLSSTDTQYF. The DNA for the CDR3 is TGTGCCAGCAGCTTCCTATCTAGCACAGATACGCAGTATTTT.

This clonotype was observed at least ten times. This chain links TRBV30 with TRBJ1-5; unclear D gene. Per germline, CDR1 GTSNPN and CDR2 SVGIG (reference sequence). There are 14 residues in the CDR3. With 3 bases removed from V and 4 bases from J, the gap between germline ends came to 13 bases. The CDR3 DNA reads TGTGCCTGGAGCCCGGGTCCTTCAAATCAGCCCCAGCATTTT. Translation: CAWSPGPSNQPQHF.

In regard to this clonotype: This may be a read error: a much more frequent sequence differs by one nucleotide. V and J are TRBV6-6 and TRBJ2-2, with D perhaps TRBD1 or TRBD2 (5 bases each). The V gene's germline CDR1 is MNHNY and CDR2 SVGAGI (reference sequence). CDR3 length equals 13 residues. In DNA form, the CDR3 reads TGTGCCAGCAGTCAAGCGGACACCGGGGAGCCGTTTTTT. Translating it yields CASSQADTGEPFF.

This clonotype has at least ten counts. This sequence joins TRBV29-1 and TRBJ2-3; 7 bases are a match to TRBD2. V was pared by 1 base and J by 1 base, with 5 bases of the junction left unmatched. CDR1 is SQVTM and CDR2 is ANQGSEA in the germline V gene. This CDR3 has 15 amino acids. The CDR3 loop reads CSVEGLAEGTDTQYF. The DNA of the CDR3 is TGCAGCGTTGAAGGGCTAGCGGAGGGCACAGATACGCAGTATTTT.

The sample holds a few counts of this clonotype. CDR3 region: CASSDRRDQPQHF. The CDR3 DNA sequence: TGTGCCAGCTCGGACAGGCGGGATCAGCCCCAGCATTTT. The V gene is TRBV6-2 or TRBV6-3, the J gene TRBJ1-5; TRBD1 matches 7 bases. The CDR3 runs to 13 residues. V was pared by 8 bases and J by 5 bases, with 6 bases of the junction left unmatched. Looked up from germline, CDR1 is MNHEY and CDR2 is SVGEGT.

This clonotype was observed at least ten times. This chain connects TRBV13 to TRBJ2-7; possible D gene TRBD1, 6 bases. The CDR3 is 14 amino acids. CDR1 and CDR2 (germline): PRHDT, FYEKMQ (reference sequence). The V gene lost 5 bases and the J gene lost 6 bases, with 17 bases spanning the gap. The CDR3 coding sequence is TGTGCCAGCAGCCCCCAGGGGCACTCCGGCGAGCAGTACTTC. It encodes CASSPQGHSGEQYF.

This clonotype has a handful of counts. The CDR3 spells CSAQGLYNEQFF. The CDR3 DNA reads as TGCAGCGCCCAGGGGCTCTACAATGAGCAGTTCTTC. The genes are TRBV29-1 and TRBJ2-1, with a possible D match to TRBD1 (6 bases). Looked up from germline, CDR1 is SQVTM and CDR2 is ANQGSEA. This CDR3 region has 12 residues. Trimming left V 7 bases short and J 3 bases short, with 10 bases between.

By sample fraction, this clonotype is medium-sized. The rearrangement uses TRBV13 and TRBJ2-5, with 10 bases lining up with TRBD2. With V trimmed by 8 bases and J by 0 bases, 12 bases remained unmatched. CDR3 length: 17 amino acids. CDR1 is PRHDT and CDR2 is FYEKMQ in the germline V gene (reference sequence). The CDR3 bases are TGTGCCAGCTGCCAGACCCTAGCGGGAGACTACCAAGAGACCCAGTACTTC. Translating gives CASCQTLAGDYQETQYF.

Comments on this clonotype: A read error is possible here, since a much larger clone lies one base away. The conserved closing phenylalanine or tryptophan is absent in this CDR3, likely reflecting a read error. The chain couples TRBV10-3 to TRBJ1-2, with D hard to call. The CDR3 is made up of 12 amino acids. Trimming shortened V by 7 bases and J by 8 bases, and 14 bases separated the two germline ends. CDR1 is ENHRY and CDR2 is SYGVKD in the germline V gene. The CDR3 sequence is CAITQEGRGYTL. CDR3 DNA: TGTGCCATCACCCAGGAGGGCCGCGGCTACACCCTC.